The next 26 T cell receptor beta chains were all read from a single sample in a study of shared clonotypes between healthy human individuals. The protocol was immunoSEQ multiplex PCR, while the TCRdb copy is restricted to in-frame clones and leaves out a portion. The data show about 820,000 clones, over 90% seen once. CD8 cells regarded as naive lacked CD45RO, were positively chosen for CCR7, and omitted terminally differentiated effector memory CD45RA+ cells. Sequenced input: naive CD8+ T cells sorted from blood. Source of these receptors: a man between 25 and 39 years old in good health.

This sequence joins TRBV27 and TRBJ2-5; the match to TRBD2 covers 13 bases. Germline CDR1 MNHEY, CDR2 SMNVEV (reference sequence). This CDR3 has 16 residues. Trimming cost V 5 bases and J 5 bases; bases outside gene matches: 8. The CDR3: CASSPWTSGSGETQYF. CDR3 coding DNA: TGTGCCAGCAGTCCCTGGACTAGCGGGAGCGGGGAGACCCAGTACTTC.

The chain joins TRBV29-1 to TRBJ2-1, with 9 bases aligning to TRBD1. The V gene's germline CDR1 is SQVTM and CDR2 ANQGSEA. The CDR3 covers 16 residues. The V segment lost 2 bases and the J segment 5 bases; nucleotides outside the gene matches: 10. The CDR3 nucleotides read TGCAGCGTTGAACATTGGACAGGGGAGGCTCACAATGAGCAGTTCTTC. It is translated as CSVEHWTGEAHNEQFF.

In nucleotides, the CDR3 is TGTGCCAGCAGCTTAGTCAGGGATCCCATGAACACTGAAGCTTTCTTT. Translated, it gives CASSLVRDPMNTEAFF. The chain combines TRBV11-2 with TRBJ1-1, with D possibly being TRBD1 (5 bases). V was cut by 1 base and J by 0 bases, with 12 bases left in between. Germline CDR1 and CDR2: SGHAT and FQNNGV. The CDR3 length is 16 residues.

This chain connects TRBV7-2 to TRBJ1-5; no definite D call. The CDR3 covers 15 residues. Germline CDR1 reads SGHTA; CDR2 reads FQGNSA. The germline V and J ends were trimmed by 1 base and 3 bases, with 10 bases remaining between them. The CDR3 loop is CASSLEADTNQPQHF. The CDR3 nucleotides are TGTGCCAGCAGCTTAGAGGCAGACACCAATCAGCCCCAGCATTTT.

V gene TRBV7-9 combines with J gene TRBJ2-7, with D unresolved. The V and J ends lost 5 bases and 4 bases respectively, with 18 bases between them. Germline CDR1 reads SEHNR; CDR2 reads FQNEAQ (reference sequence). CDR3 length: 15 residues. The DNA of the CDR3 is TGTGCCAGCAGCCCCAGTTCTGGTGTCGGGTACGAGCAGTACTTC. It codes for CASSPSSGVGYEQYF.

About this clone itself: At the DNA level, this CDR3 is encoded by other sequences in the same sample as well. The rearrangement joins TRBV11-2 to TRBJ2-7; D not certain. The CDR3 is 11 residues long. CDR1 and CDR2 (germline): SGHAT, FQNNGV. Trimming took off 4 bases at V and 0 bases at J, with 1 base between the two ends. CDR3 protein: CASSYSYEQYF. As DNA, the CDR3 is TGTGCCAGCAGCTACTCCTACGAGCAGTACTTC.

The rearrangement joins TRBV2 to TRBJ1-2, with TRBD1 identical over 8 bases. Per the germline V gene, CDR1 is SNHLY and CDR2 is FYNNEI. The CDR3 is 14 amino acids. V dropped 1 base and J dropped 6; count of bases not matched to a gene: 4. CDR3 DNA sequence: TGTGCCAGCAGTGAAGGACAGGGGACCAATGGCTACACCTTC. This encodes CASSEGQGTNGYTF.

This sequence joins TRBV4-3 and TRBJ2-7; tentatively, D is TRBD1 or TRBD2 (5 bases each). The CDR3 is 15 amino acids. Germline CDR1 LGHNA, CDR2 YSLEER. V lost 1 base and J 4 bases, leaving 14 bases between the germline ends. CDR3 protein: CASSQARGGGYEQYF. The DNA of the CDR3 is TGCGCCAGCAGCCAAGCAAGGGGTGGAGGTTACGAGCAGTACTTC.

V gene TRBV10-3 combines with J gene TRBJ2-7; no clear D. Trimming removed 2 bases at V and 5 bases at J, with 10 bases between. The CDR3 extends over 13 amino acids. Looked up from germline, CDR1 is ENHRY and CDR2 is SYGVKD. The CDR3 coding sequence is TGTGCCATCAGTGAGACTACATTCCACGAGCAGTACTTC. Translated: CAISETTFHEQYF.

In nucleotides, the CDR3 is TGTGCCAGCAGCTTAGAAGGGACTTACACCGGGGAGCTGTTTTTT. It codes for CASSLEGTYTGELFF. The rearrangement joins TRBV7-2 to TRBJ2-2; weak D call: TRBD2 (6 bases). V lost 1 base and J 3 bases, leaving 9 bases between the germline ends. The CDR3 runs 15 residues. Germline V CDR1 and CDR2: SGHTA, FQGNSA.

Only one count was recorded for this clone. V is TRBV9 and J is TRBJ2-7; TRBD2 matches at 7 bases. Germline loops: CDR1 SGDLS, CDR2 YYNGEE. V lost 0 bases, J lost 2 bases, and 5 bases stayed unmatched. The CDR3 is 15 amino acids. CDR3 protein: CASSVVPSGTYEQYF. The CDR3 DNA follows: TGTGCCAGCAGCGTAGTGCCTAGCGGAACCTACGAGCAGTACTTC.

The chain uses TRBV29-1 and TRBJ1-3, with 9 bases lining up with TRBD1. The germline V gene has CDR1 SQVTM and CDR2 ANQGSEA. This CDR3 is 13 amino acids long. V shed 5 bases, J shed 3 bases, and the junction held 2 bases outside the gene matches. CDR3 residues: CSVRTGVGNTIYF. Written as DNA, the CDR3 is TGCAGCGTTCGGACAGGGGTTGGAAACACCATATATTTT. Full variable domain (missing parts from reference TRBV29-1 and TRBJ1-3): SAVISQKPSRDICQRGTSLTIQCQVDSQVTMMFWYRQQPGQSLTLIATANQGSEATYESGFVIDKFPISRPNLTFSTLTVSNMSPEDSSIYLCSVRTGVGNTIYFGEGSWLTVV.

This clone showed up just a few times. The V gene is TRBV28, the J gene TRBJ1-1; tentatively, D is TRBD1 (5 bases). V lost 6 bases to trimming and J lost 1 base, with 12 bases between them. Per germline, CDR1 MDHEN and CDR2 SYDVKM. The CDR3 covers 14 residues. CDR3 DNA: TGTGCCAGCAGGTTCGACGGGACGAACACTGAAGCTTTCTTT. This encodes CASRFDGTNTEAFF.

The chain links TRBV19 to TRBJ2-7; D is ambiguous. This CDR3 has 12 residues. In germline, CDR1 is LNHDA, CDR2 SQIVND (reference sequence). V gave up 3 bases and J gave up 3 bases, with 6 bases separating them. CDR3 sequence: CASSMHRYEQYF. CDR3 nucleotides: TGTGCCAGTAGTATGCACCGCTACGAGCAGTACTTC.

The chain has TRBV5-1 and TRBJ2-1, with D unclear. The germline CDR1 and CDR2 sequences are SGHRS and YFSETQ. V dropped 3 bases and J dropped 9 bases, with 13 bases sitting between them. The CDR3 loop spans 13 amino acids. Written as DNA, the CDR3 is TGCGCCAGCAGCTCCTCCCAGTCCGGTGAGCAGTTCTTC. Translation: CASSSSQSGEQFF.

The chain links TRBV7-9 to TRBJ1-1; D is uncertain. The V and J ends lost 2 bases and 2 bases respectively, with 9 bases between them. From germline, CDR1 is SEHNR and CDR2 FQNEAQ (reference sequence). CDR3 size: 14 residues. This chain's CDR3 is CASSLREANTEAFF. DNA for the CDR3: TGTGCCAGCAGCTTACGCGAGGCTAACACTGAAGCTTTCTTT.

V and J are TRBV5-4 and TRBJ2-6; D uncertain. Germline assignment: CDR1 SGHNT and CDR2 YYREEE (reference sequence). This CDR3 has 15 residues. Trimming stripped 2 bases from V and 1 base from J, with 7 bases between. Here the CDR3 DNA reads TGTGCCAGCAGCTTAATGGGGTCTGGGGCCAACGTCCTGACTTTC. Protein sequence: CASSLMGSGANVLTF.

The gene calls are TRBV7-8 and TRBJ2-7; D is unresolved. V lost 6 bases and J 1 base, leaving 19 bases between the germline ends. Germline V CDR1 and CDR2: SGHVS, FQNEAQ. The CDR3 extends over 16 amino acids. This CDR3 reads CASSLIGVQWSYEQYF. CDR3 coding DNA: TGTGCCAGCAGTCTAATCGGCGTCCAGTGGTCCTACGAGCAGTACTTC.

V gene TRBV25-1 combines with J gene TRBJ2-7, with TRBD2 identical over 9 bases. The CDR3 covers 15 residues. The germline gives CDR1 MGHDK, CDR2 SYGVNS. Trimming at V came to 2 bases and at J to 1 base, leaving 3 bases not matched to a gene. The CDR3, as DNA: TGTGCCAGCAGTGAACTAGCGGGAATTTCCTACGAGCAGTACTTC. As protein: CASSELAGISYEQYF.

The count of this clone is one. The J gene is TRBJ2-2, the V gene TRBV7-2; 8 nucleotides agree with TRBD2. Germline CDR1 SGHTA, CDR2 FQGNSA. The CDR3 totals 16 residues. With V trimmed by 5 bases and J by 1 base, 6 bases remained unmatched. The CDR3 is CASSPYSGVNTGELFF. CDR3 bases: TGTGCCAGCAGCCCTTATAGCGGGGTGAACACCGGGGAGCTGTTTTTT.

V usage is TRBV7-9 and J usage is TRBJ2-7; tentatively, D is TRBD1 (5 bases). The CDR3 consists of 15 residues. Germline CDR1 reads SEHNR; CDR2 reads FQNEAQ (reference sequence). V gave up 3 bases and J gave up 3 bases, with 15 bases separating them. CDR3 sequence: CASSFPGNTNYEQYF. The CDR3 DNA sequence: TGTGCCAGCAGCTTCCCAGGGAACACTAACTACGAGCAGTACTTC. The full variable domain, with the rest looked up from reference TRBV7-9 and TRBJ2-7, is DTGVSQNPRHKITKRGQNVTFRCDPISEHNRLYWYRQTLGQGPEFLTYFQNEAQLEKSRLLSDRFSAERPKGSFSTLEIQRTEQGDSAMYLCASSFPGNTNYEQYFGPGTRLTVT.

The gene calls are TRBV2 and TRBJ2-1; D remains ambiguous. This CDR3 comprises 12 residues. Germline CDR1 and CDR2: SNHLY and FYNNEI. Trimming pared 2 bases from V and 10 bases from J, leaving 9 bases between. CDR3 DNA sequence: TGTGCCAGCAGTGAATTTCTGGGCGAGCAGTTCTTC. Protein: CASSEFLGEQFF.

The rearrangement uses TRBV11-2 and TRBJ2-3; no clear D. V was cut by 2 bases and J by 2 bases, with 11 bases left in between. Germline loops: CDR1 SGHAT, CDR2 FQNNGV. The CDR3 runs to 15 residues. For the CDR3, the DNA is TGTGCCAGCAGCTTAACGGGTCAAGACACAGATACGCAGTATTTT. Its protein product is CASSLTGQDTDTQYF.

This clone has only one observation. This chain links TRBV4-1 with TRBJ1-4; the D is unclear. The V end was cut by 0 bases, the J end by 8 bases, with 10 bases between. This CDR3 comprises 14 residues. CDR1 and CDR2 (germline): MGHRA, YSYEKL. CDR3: CASSQEGLREKLFF. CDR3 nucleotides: TGCGCCAGCAGCCAAGAGGGGTTGAGGGAAAAACTGTTTTTT.

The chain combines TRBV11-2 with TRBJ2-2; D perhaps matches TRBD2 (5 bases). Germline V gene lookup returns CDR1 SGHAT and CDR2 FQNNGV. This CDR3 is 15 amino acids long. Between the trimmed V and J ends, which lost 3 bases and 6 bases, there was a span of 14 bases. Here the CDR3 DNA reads TGTGCCAGCAGCTTTTTTTTGAGGGCCGCCGGGGAGCTGTTTTTT. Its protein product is CASSFFLRAAGELFF.

The CDR3 bases are TGTGCCAGCAGCAGGAGGGACAGAGGAGAAGAGACCCAGTACTTC. This sequence encodes CASSRRDRGEETQYF. The chain carries TRBV7-9 and TRBJ2-5, with a weak D call TRBD1 (7 bases). Trimming removed 5 bases from V and 3 bases from J, with 16 bases in between. In germline, CDR1 is SEHNR, CDR2 FQNEAQ (reference sequence). The CDR3 totals 15 residues.